This T cell receptor beta chain derives from a study of cytomegalovirus exposure and HLA in healthy donors. Study-wide background: As released early, the data held about 85 million unique TCRs from HLA-typed donors. Study-level points and caveats: Earlier analysis found most TCR beta V segments productive about 87% or about 30% of the time. A later analysis found common viral pathogens apparently linked to several of the most significant clusters.

Germline assignment: CDR1 SEHNR and CDR2 FQNEAQ (reference sequence). CDR3 length equals 13 residues. The V and J ends lost 4 bases and 3 bases respectively, with 9 bases between them. Concerning this clone itself: As yet, its antigen is unknown.

Primers for the PCR totalled 60 Vbeta and 13 Jbeta. Produced via immunoSEQ multiplex PCR; TCRdb's table is partial and in-frame only. The table lists around 120,000 clones, roughly four fifths of them singletons. These donors counted as nominally healthy when sampled, but unrecorded immune exposures were likely. The source is a woman aged 25 to 39 in good health and CMV-seropositive. Sample: PBMCs. V usage is TRBV7-9 and J usage is TRBJ1-1; D perhaps matches TRBD1 (6 bases). CDR3 sequence: CASSSTGYTEAFF. The CDR3 DNA sequence: TGTGCCAGCAGCTCAACAGGGTACACTGAAGCTTTCTTT.